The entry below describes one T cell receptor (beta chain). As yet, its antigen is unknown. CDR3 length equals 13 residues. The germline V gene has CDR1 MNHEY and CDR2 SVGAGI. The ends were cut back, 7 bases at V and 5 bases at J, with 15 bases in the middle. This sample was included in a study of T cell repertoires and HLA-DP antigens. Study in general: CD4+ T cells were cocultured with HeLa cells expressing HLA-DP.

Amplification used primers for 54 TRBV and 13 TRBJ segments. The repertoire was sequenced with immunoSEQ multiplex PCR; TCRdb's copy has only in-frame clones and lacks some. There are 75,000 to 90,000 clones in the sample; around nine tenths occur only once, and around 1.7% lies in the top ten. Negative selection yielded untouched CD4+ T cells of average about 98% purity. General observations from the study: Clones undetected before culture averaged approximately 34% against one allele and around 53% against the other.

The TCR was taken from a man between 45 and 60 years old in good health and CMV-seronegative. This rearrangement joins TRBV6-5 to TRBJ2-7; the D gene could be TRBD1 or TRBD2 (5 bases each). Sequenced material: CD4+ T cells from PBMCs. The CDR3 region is CASTRSGADEQYF. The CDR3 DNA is TGTGCCAGCACTCGTTCCGGGGCTGACGAGCAGTACTTC.